Here is one T cell receptor (beta chain) with its context. The CDR3 extends over 14 amino acids. In germline, CDR1 is MNHEY, CDR2 SMNVEV (reference sequence). The germline V and J ends were trimmed by 3 bases and 6 bases, with 12 bases remaining between them. The method was immunoSEQ multiplex PCR; TCRdb's version includes in-frame clones alone and lacks a portion of them. The table includes 85,000 to 130,000 clones, around 90% detected once. This entry belongs to a study of T cell responses to AZD1222 COVID-19 vaccine. Across the whole study: Second doses at about 4 or about 12 weeks were pooled.

The source was peripheral blood, collected on day 0 of AZD1222 vaccination. This clonotype was obtained from an adult in good health. The chain combines TRBV27 with TRBJ1-5; tentative D call: TRBD1 (5 bases). The CDR3 bases are TGTGCCAGCAGTTTTGTGGCGGGGGGTCAGCCCCAGCATTTT. This sequence encodes CASSFVAGGQPQHF.